Below, 28 T cell receptor beta chains from the same sample are listed, as sequenced in a study of early T cells in non-severe SARS-CoV-2 infection (dated by TCRdb to about 2021). Library preparation was by 5' RACE. For sequencing, a NextSeq 500 was employed. TCRdb reworked the public reads: Q25 trimming with fastp, MiXCR clone assembly, productive beta chains retained. Each entry merges the rows of one CDR3 protein and shows their most common DNA and genes. The table for this sample lists approximately 70,000 distinct CDR3 sequences; about 13% of them were counted only once. The ten top clones hold about 5.2% of the sample. Sequenced material: whole blood. The origin of the receptors is an adult who was a healthcare worker with PCR-confirmed SARS-CoV-2 infection or an uninfected control (not recorded which).

The genes are TRBV5-1 and TRBJ1-6; 9 bases fit TRBD1. J lost 7 bases, V lost 4 bases, and 3 bases had no gene match. CDR3 length: 14 amino acids. Germline lookup yields CDR1 SGHRS and CDR2 YFSETQ. CDR3 nucleotides: TGCGCCAGCAGCCTTGACAGGGGGAATTCACCCCTCCACTTT. Translation gives CASSLDRGNSPLHF.

The chain couples TRBV4-1 to TRBJ2-2; 7 bases map to TRBD1. V gave up 0 bases and J gave up 3 bases; unmatched junction bases: 10. Germline values: CDR1 MGHRA, CDR2 YSYEKL. CDR3 length equals 18 residues. The CDR3 region is CASSQDRDRSTYTGELFF. The DNA for the CDR3 is TGCGCCAGCAGCCAAGATCGGGACAGAAGCACTTACACCGGGGAGCTGTTTTTT.

This clonotype was picked up many times. This chain joins TRBV19 and TRBJ1-4, with 7 bases aligning to TRBD1. Germline V gene lookup returns CDR1 LNHDA and CDR2 SQIVND (reference sequence). V shed 5 bases and J 3 bases; nucleotides not matched to a gene: 0. The CDR3 is 13 residues long. In DNA form, the CDR3 reads TGTGCCAGTAGTGGGACAGCTAATGAAAAACTGTTTTTT. Its translation: CASSGTANEKLFF. The full variable domain, rest sourced from reference TRBV19 and TRBJ1-4, is DGGITQSPKYLFRKEGQNVTLSCEQNLNHDAMYWYRQDPGQGLRLIYYSQIVNDFQKGDIAEGYSVSREKKESFPLTVTSAQKNPTAFYLCASSGTANEKLFFGSGTQLSVL.

The rearrangement joins TRBV29-1 to TRBJ1-4; 7 bases fit TRBD1. Germline V lookup: CDR1 SQVTM, CDR2 ANQGSEA. The CDR3 consists of 13 residues. V shed 6 bases and J 6 bases; nucleotides not matched to a gene: 7. The CDR3 protein is CSVRTGGDEKLFF. The CDR3 nucleotides read TGCAGCGTCCGGACAGGTGGGGATGAAAAACTGTTTTTT.

There are many counts of this clonotype. The V gene is TRBV3-1, the J gene TRBJ2-1, with TRBD2 matching 10 bases. CDR3 length: 15 residues. Germline V gives CDR1 LGHDT, CDR2 YNNKEL (reference sequence). Trimming took 7 bases from V and 3 from J; bases not matched to a gene: 6. The CDR3 sequence: CASTQVAGGYNEQFF. CDR3 coding DNA: TGTGCCAGCACCCAGGTAGCGGGGGGCTACAATGAGCAGTTCTTC.

This clonotype occurred a few times. The rearrangement joins TRBV14 to TRBJ2-1, with a tentative D call TRBD1 (5 bases). Germline V gene data show CDR1 as SGHDN and CDR2 as FVKESK. V was clipped by 4 bases and J by 12 bases, with 13 bases between them. CDR3 length equals 12 residues. The DNA for the CDR3 is TGTGCCAGCAGCCCAGGGTATCTTATGCAGTTCTTC. Translation: CASSPGYLMQFF.

This clonotype was recorded at least ten times. The genes are TRBV29-1 and TRBJ2-5; TRBD1 matches at 12 bases. Germline CDR1 and CDR2: SQVTM and ANQGSEA. The CDR3 contains 15 residues. V was clipped by 8 bases and J by 4 bases; unmatched bases: 11. CDR3 bases: TGCAGCTCAGCCCTACGGGACAGGGGGCCAGAGACCCAGTACTTC. Residues: CSSALRDRGPETQYF.

This clonotype was seen only a few times. DNA for the CDR3: TGCAGTGCTGTCAATAGCGGGGGGGCGAGGGAGACCCAGTACTTC. This gives the protein CSAVNSGGARETQYF. This chain uses TRBV20-1 with TRBJ2-5; 11 nucleotides agree with TRBD2. V was pared by 5 bases and J by 5 bases, with 10 bases of the junction left unmatched. The germline V gene encodes CDR1 DFQATT and CDR2 SNEGSKA (reference sequence). There are 15 residues in the CDR3.

In this sample, this clonotype turned up a few times. The chain recombines TRBV27 with TRBJ1-3; no clear D. Deletions cut 6 bases from V and 4 bases from J, with 16 bases between. The CDR3 consists of 15 residues. Germline V gene data show CDR1 as MNHEY and CDR2 as SMNVEV (reference sequence). DNA of the CDR3: TGTGCCAGCAGAATGGCGGGGAGTGACGGAAACACCATATATTTT. It encodes CASRMAGSDGNTIYF.

This chain uses TRBV19 with TRBJ1-4; 8 nucleotides line up with TRBD1. The germline V gene encodes CDR1 LNHDA and CDR2 SQIVND (reference sequence). The ends lost 5 bases at V and 2 bases at J; junction bases unmatched: 4. The CDR3 consists of 15 residues. Here the CDR3 DNA reads TGTGCCAGTAGTCCCCAGGGGGCGACTAATGAAAAACTGTTTTTT. It codes for CASSPQGATNEKLFF.

This clonotype was seen at least ten times. J is TRBJ1-6 and V is TRBV30; D remains unclear. There are 17 residues in the CDR3. Germline CDR1 is GTSNPN and CDR2 is SVGIG (reference sequence). Trimming stripped 5 bases from V and 10 bases from J, with 27 bases between. The CDR3 DNA is TGTGCCTGGCCCCCCCATGGTAAGGGCCCGAAGGTGTCACCCCTCCACTTT. This codes for CAWPPHGKGPKVSPLHF.

This clonotype was recorded many times. The V call is TRBV6-5, the J call TRBJ1-1; D gene unclear. Per the germline V gene, CDR1 is MNHEY and CDR2 is SVGAGI. Trimming left V 0 bases short and J 2 bases short, with 13 bases between. The CDR3 covers 16 residues. CDR3 sequence: CASSYSRLDLNTEAFF. The CDR3 DNA reads TGTGCCAGCAGTTACTCTCGTCTGGACCTTAACACTGAAGCTTTCTTT.

The chain links TRBV7-2 to TRBJ2-1; a weak D match, TRBD2 (5 bases). CDR3 length: 15 residues. Germline loops: CDR1 SGHTA, CDR2 FQGNSA. Trimming stripped 7 bases from V and 2 bases from J, with 15 bases between. The CDR3 here is CASNSPGITYNEQFF. The CDR3, as DNA: TGTGCCAGCAACTCCCCCGGGATCACCTACAATGAGCAGTTCTTC.

This clonotype came up many times. The chain employs TRBV11-1 and TRBJ2-5, with a possible D match to TRBD2 (6 bases). Trimming took 4 bases from V and 4 from J, leaving 10 bases between them. Looked up from germline, CDR1 is SGHAT and CDR2 is FQDESV (reference sequence). CDR3 size: 13 residues. The CDR3 loop is CASSSTRSETQYF. The CDR3 nucleotides read TGTGCCAGCAGCTCGACTAGGTCAGAGACCCAGTACTTC.

In its sample, this clonotype was seen a few times. The chain is built from TRBV7-9 and TRBJ2-7; no firm D call. Between the trimmed V and J ends, which lost 4 bases and 6 bases, there was a span of 10 bases. The CDR3 has 12 residues. CDR1 and CDR2 from the germline V gene are SEHNR and FQNEAQ (reference sequence). The CDR3 DNA is TGTGCCAGCAGCTCGACCGAACGCGAGCAGTACTTC. It encodes CASSSTEREQYF.

This clonotype was observed a few times. The V call is TRBV5-5, the J call TRBJ1-1; TRBD1 might be the D (5 bases). CDR1 is SGHKS and CDR2 is YYEKEE in the germline V gene (reference sequence). The CDR3 extends over 14 amino acids. The V end lost 6 bases, the J end lost 3 bases, and 15 bases lay between the germline ends. The CDR3 sequence: CASTFGRDYTEAFF. DNA of the CDR3: TGTGCCAGCACTTTTGGGAGGGACTACACTGAAGCTTTCTTT.

V and J are TRBV12-3 or TRBV12-4 and TRBJ2-1; 10 nucleotides agree with TRBD2. The CDR3 loop spans 15 amino acids. The J segment lost 4 bases and the V segment lost 6 bases, leaving 6 bases of the junction unmatched. CDR3 sequence reads: CASRQLAGTYNEQFF. DNA of the CDR3: TGTGCCAGCAGGCAACTAGCGGGGACGTACAATGAGCAGTTCTTC.

This clonotype was seen repeatedly, ten times or more. This chain uses TRBV2 with TRBJ1-1; 7 bases agree with TRBD1. From germline, CDR1 is SNHLY and CDR2 FYNNEI. V trimming: 4 bases; J trimming: 13 bases; junction bases outside the gene matches: 6. This CDR3 is built from 11 residues. The CDR3 spells CASSGQGLVFF. In DNA form, the CDR3 reads TGTGCCAGCAGTGGACAGGGTTTGGTTTTCTTT.

This clonotype was picked up a small number of times. The rearrangement links TRBV27 to TRBJ2-5; TRBD1 agrees at 8 bases. The CDR3 is 15 amino acids. Germline V gene data show CDR1 as MNHEY and CDR2 as SMNVEV (reference sequence). Trimming removed 6 bases from V and 5 bases from J; junction bases left unmatched: 11. For the CDR3, the DNA is TGTGCCAGCAGATCGACAGGGGCGGCGGCCGAGACCCAGTACTTC. Its translation is CASRSTGAAAETQYF.

This clonotype was counted between two and nine times. The chain carries TRBV20-1 and TRBJ2-1, with 10 nucleotides matching TRBD2. There are 15 residues in the CDR3. CDR1 is DFQATT, CDR2 SNEGSKA, per germline (reference sequence). The V and J ends lost 2 bases and 2 bases, in that order; junction bases with no gene match: 3. CDR3 in amino acids: CSARLSGGAYNEQFF. In DNA form, the CDR3 reads TGCAGTGCTAGATTGAGCGGGGGGGCCTACAATGAGCAGTTCTTC.

This clonotype was recorded at least ten times. The V and J genes are TRBV10-3 and TRBJ2-3; the match to TRBD1 covers 8 bases. The CDR3 covers 13 residues. The germline CDR1 and CDR2 sequences are ENHRY and SYGVKD. V lost 6 bases to trimming and J lost 4 bases; unmatched junction nucleotides: 3. The CDR3 reads CAIRTGVADTQYF. The CDR3 DNA sequence: TGTGCCATCAGGACAGGGGTGGCAGATACGCAGTATTTT.

A few counts support this clonotype. V usage is TRBV12-3 or TRBV12-4 and J usage is TRBJ2-5; TRBD2 agrees at 9 bases. V shed 3 bases and J 7 bases; nucleotides not matched to a gene: 9. The CDR3 length is 15 residues. The CDR3: CASSFVGTSPGTQYF. CDR3 nucleotide sequence: TGTGCCAGCAGTTTTGTAGGGACTAGCCCTGGGACCCAGTACTTC.

This clonotype turned up a few times. The rearrangement joins TRBV30 to TRBJ2-3, with 9 bases fitting TRBD1. V shed 5 bases and J 3 bases; nucleotides not matched to a gene: 0. CDR1 is GTSNPN, CDR2 SVGIG, per germline (reference sequence). The CDR3 is 12 amino acids. As DNA, the CDR3 is TGTGCCTGGGGGACAGGGACAGATACGCAGTATTTT. This encodes CAWGTGTDTQYF.

V gene TRBV30 combines with J gene TRBJ2-3, with TRBD2 identical over 10 bases. The CDR3 sequence is 14 residues long. The J segment lost 4 bases and the V segment lost 3 bases, leaving 4 bases of the junction unmatched. Germline CDR1 reads GTSNPN; CDR2 reads SVGIG (reference sequence). The CDR3 loop reads CAWRPGLAPDTQYF. CDR3 DNA sequence: TGTGCCTGGAGGCCGGGACTAGCGCCAGATACGCAGTATTTT.

The rearrangement links TRBV12-3 or TRBV12-4 to TRBJ1-1; 8 bases line up with TRBD1. This CDR3 region has 13 residues. Trimming at V came to 4 bases and at J to 4 bases, leaving 2 bases not matched to a gene. Here the CDR3 reads CASSSTGGTEAFF. The CDR3 DNA reads as TGTGCCAGCAGTTCAACAGGGGGCACTGAAGCTTTCTTT.

This clonotype has a count of ten or more. Its ends do not fully match the called genes, so a read error is possible. The V gene is TRBV11-2, the J gene TRBJ2-1, with 9 bases that match TRBD1. The CDR3 has 13 residues. Germline V CDR1 and CDR2: SGHAT, FQNNGV. The CDR3 DNA is TGTGCCAGCAGCCTAGACAGGGGGAATGAGCAGTTCTTC. It codes for CASSLDRGNEQFF.

This clonotype occurred a few times. The CDR3 sequence is CASSLAPDQETQYF. The CDR3 bases are TGTGCCAGCAGCTTAGCTCCCGACCAAGAGACCCAGTACTTC. The gene calls are TRBV7-9 and TRBJ2-5; D is undetermined. The V end was cut by 0 bases, the J end by 0 bases, with 5 bases between. Germline V gene sequence: CDR1 SEHNR, CDR2 FQNEAQ (reference sequence). CDR3 length: 14 amino acids.

Comments on this clonotype: A junction boundary mismatches the germline segment, possibly from a read error. This chain uses TRBV5-1 with TRBJ1-1; TRBD1 matches at 10 bases. The CDR3 consists of 15 residues. The germline gives CDR1 SGHRS, CDR2 YFSETQ. The chain's CDR3 is CASSAGTGVETEAFF. CDR3 DNA: TGTGCCAGCAGCGCCGGGACAGGGGTTGAAACTGAAGCTTTCTTT.